The 20 T cell receptor beta chains reported below all come from one sample, sequenced in a study of regulatory T cells in long-lasting Graves disease. Documented time point: persistent/refractory GD, antithyroid drugs over 5 years with positive TRAb. RNA isolated from PBMCs was used to make the TCR library. Investigators prepared the TCR beta libraries by applying iRepertoire HTBI primers and Arm-PCR of CDR3 regions. Each CDR3 protein is one row after TCRdb ran MiXCR on the multiplex PCR reads. The data show about 470,000 distinct CDR3 sequences, more than 20% seen once. Sequencing used peripheral blood mononuclear cells (PBMCs), obtained when the disease was refractory, from a patient treated with antithyroid drugs. Receptors originate from a female donor with Graves disease.

This clonotype was picked up many times. The chain has TRBV11-2 and TRBJ2-7; TRBD2 might be the D (6 bases). Germline CDR1 is SGHAT and CDR2 is FQNNGV. With 1 base removed from V and 3 bases from J, the gap between germline ends came to 13 bases. The length of the CDR3 is 15 residues. The CDR3 spells CASSLGASAYYEQYF. The CDR3 region has the DNA TGTGCCAGCAGCTTAGGAGCTAGCGCCTACTACGAGCAGTACTTC.

On this clonotype itself: Given a much more abundant clone one base away, this may be a read error. This rearrangement joins TRBV6-5 to TRBJ1-5; maybe TRBD1 (5 bases). The CDR3 totals 17 residues. Germline CDR1 is MNHEY and CDR2 is SVGAGI. CDR3 in DNA: TGTGCCAGCAGTTACATGGGGGGTCTAAGTCTAATTCAGCCCCGGCATTTT. This gives the protein CASSYMGGLSLIQPRHF.

This clonotype was detected a few times. The chain is built from TRBV27 and TRBJ1-3; the match to TRBD1 covers 10 bases. The trim removed 9 bases at V and 3 bases at J, leaving 5 bases unmatched. Germline CDR1 MNHEY, CDR2 SMNVEV (reference sequence). The length of the CDR3 is 14 residues. In DNA form, the CDR3 reads TGTGCCAGTCGGACAGGGGGAAGTGGAAACACCATATATTTT. As protein: CASRTGGSGNTIYF.

This clonotype has only a few counts. The chain uses TRBV7-9 and TRBJ1-2; D is perhaps TRBD1 (5 bases). Germline assignment: CDR1 SEHNR and CDR2 FQNEAQ (reference sequence). The CDR3 consists of 17 residues. V was trimmed by 5 bases and J by 3 bases, leaving 22 bases between them. CDR3 sequence: CASSPPGGRVRYYGYTF. For the CDR3, the DNA is TGTGCCAGCAGCCCCCCGGGGGGACGAGTTAGATACTATGGCTACACCTTC.

This chain connects TRBV5-6 to TRBJ2-7; 11 nucleotides match TRBD2. There are 15 residues in the CDR3. With V trimmed by 3 bases and J by 2 bases, 4 bases remained unmatched. Per the germline V gene, CDR1 is SGHDT and CDR2 is YYEEEE. CDR3 in amino acids: CASSWGGLAAYEQYF. The CDR3 DNA reads TGTGCCAGCAGCTGGGGGGGACTAGCGGCCTACGAGCAGTACTTC.

This clonotype was counted only a few times. This chain joins TRBV29-1 and TRBJ1-1, with a possible D match to TRBD1 (5 bases). Germline CDR1 is SQVTM and CDR2 is ANQGSEA. This CDR3 is built from 13 residues. The ends were cut back, 6 bases at V and 0 bases at J, with 11 bases in the middle. The CDR3 reads CSVRGAMNTEAFF. CDR3 coding DNA: TGCAGCGTCCGGGGCGCCATGAACACTGAAGCTTTCTTT.

This clonotype was seen repeatedly, ten times or more. The chain links TRBV18 to TRBJ2-7, with 13 bases aligning to TRBD2. The germline CDR1 and CDR2 sequences are KGHSH and LQKENI. The V and J ends lost 4 bases and 5 bases, in that order; junction bases with no gene match: 5. The CDR3 totals 15 residues. In nucleotides, the CDR3 is TGTGCCAGCTCACGAACTAGCGGGAGGGCCCACGAGCAGTACTTC. It yields the protein CASSRTSGRAHEQYF.

Many counts were recorded for this clonotype. V gene TRBV7-2 combines with J gene TRBJ2-2, with 11 positions matching TRBD1. V lost 11 bases, J lost 1 base, and 9 bases stayed unmatched. Per germline, CDR1 SGHTA and CDR2 FQGNSA. CDR3 length: 16 residues. CDR3 in amino acids: CAGRTGGYGNTGELFF. As DNA, the CDR3 is TGTGCCGGGCGGACAGGGGGCTATGGGAACACCGGGGAGCTGTTTTTT.

The rearrangement links TRBV10-1 to TRBJ2-2; no clear D gene. The CDR3 is made up of 16 amino acids. Germline CDR1 WNHNN, CDR2 SYGVQD (reference sequence). Trimming stripped 0 bases from V and 0 bases from J, with 8 bases between. CDR3 loop: CASSESRATNTGELFF. In DNA, the CDR3 is TGCGCCAGCAGTGAGTCTCGCGCTACGAACACCGGGGAGCTGTTTTTT.

This clonotype came up many times. V is TRBV2 and J is TRBJ1-2; D remains unclear. The CDR3 length is 13 residues. Trimming pared 3 bases from V and 1 base from J, leaving 6 bases between. Germline CDR1 is SNHLY and CDR2 is FYNNEI. The CDR3 protein is CASSDRFNYGYTF. For the CDR3, the DNA is TGTGCCAGCAGTGACAGATTTAACTATGGCTACACCTTC. The full variable domain, rest sourced from reference TRBV2 and TRBJ1-2, is EPEVTQTPSHQVTQMGQEVILRCVPISNHLYFYWYRQILGQKVEFLVSFYNNEISEKSEIFDDQFSVERPDGSNFTLKIRSTKLEDSAMYFCASSDRFNYGYTFGSGTRLTVV.

The chain has TRBV6-9 and TRBJ2-5; the D is unclear. The last part of the DNA fits TRBJ2-7 better; the J call may be wrong. The CDR3 loop spans 14 amino acids. The germline V gene encodes CDR1 MNHGY and CDR2 SVAAGI. In DNA form, the CDR3 reads TGTGCCAGCAGTTCCCTTATTCGTTGGGACGAGCAGTACTTC. Protein product: CASSSLIRWDEQYF.

About this clonotype itself: A much bigger clone sits one base away, suggesting this may be a read error. The V and J genes are TRBV2 and TRBJ1-1; D remains unclear. The germline V gene encodes CDR1 SNHLY and CDR2 FYNNEI. The CDR3 runs 11 residues. DNA for the CDR3: TGTGCCAGCTTTATGAACACTGGAGCTTTCTTT. It encodes CASFMNTGAFF.

Only a few counts were recorded for this clonotype. One junction end does not reproduce the germline sequence, and a read error may be involved. The CDR3 loop is CTSNPSPLNTEAFF. The CDR3 bases are TGTACCAGCAATCCCAGTCCCTTGAACACTGAAGCTTTCTTT. V and J are TRBV6-1 and TRBJ1-1, with unresolved D. The CDR3 extends over 14 amino acids. CDR1 and CDR2 (germline): MNHNS, SASEGT.

The chain combines TRBV19 with TRBJ1-5; a weak D match, TRBD1 (6 bases). Trimming took 4 bases from V and 2 from J, leaving 15 bases between them. The CDR3 contains 16 residues. Germline lookup yields CDR1 LNHDA and CDR2 SQIVND (reference sequence). The CDR3 nucleotides are TGTGCCAGTAGTACCCTACAGGGTCAGGGCAATCAGCCCCAGCATTTT. Translation gives CASSTLQGQGNQPQHF.

The V gene is TRBV4-1, the J gene TRBJ1-2; D may be TRBD1 (5 bases). The length of the CDR3 is 15 residues. The ends were cut back, 0 bases at V and 8 bases at J, with 16 bases in the middle. Germline assignment: CDR1 MGHRA and CDR2 YSYEKL. The CDR3 region is CASSQESGTLGGYTF. CDR3 nucleotide sequence: TGCGCCAGCAGCCAAGAATCGGGGACCCTGGGGGGCTACACCTTC.

In regard to this clonotype: One junction end disagrees with the germline gene, perhaps due to a read error. The V call is TRBV7-2, the J call TRBJ2-5; 8 bases match TRBD2. The germline gives CDR1 SGHTA, CDR2 FQGNSA. There are 16 residues in the CDR3. In DNA, the CDR3 is TGTGCCAGCAATTTGGCGACTAGCGCAACACAAGAGGCCCAGTACTTC. It codes for CASNLATSATQEAQYF.

This clonotype was observed at least ten times. The junction does not match germline at one end; this may be a read error. The chain recombines TRBV5-1 with TRBJ2-7; D gene uncertain. This CDR3 region has 12 residues. Germline assignment: CDR1 SGHRS and CDR2 YFSETQ. In nucleotides, the CDR3 is TGTGCCAGCAGCTTGGCCCCGGACGAGCAGTACTTC. This codes for CASSLAPDEQYF. The whole variable domain, remainder taken from reference TRBV5-1 and TRBJ2-7, is KAGVTQTPRYLIKTRGQQVTLSCSPISGHRSVSWYQQTPGQGLQFLFEYFSETQRNKGNFPGRFSGRQFSNSRSEMNVSTLELGDSALYLCASSLAPDEQYFGPGTRLTVT.

The chain recombines TRBV25-1 with TRBJ1-6; D unresolved. The length of the CDR3 is 14 residues. Germline V lookup: CDR1 MGHDK, CDR2 SYGVNS. With 2 bases removed from V and 4 bases from J, the gap between germline ends came to 6 bases. The CDR3 here is CASSEPGYNSPLHF. CDR3 sequence (DNA): TGTGCCAGCAGTGAACCCGGTTATAATTCACCCCTCCACTTT.

This clonotype was counted only a few times. The chain has TRBV19 and TRBJ2-4; TRBD2 matches 9 bases. The CDR3 consists of 15 residues. CDR1 LNHDA and CDR2 SQIVND come from the germline V gene (reference sequence). J lost 8 bases, V lost 3 bases, and 8 bases had no gene match. The CDR3 region has the DNA TGTGCCAGTAGTATCGCGGGAGGGTTGGGTGACATTCAGTACTTC. This translates into CASSIAGGLGDIQYF.

This clonotype was found many times. V gene TRBV7-9 combines with J gene TRBJ2-7, with TRBD2 matching 7 bases. From germline, CDR1 is SEHNR and CDR2 FQNEAQ (reference sequence). The length of the CDR3 is 16 residues. J was trimmed by 2 bases and V by 4 bases; bases with no gene match: 11. This CDR3 is CASSSKLAGPTYEQYF. CDR3 coding DNA: TGTGCCAGCAGCTCAAAGTTAGCGGGTCCTACCTACGAGCAGTACTTC.